Listed below are T cell receptor beta chains from one sample, sequenced in a study of siplizumab effects on memory and regulatory T cells. Clones were read by immunoSEQ multiplex PCR, and TCRdb kept only the in-frame ones, dropping some. The repertoire consists of some 99,000 clones, with about 92% occurring once and the leading ten covering around 0.73%. The source material was Tregs sorted from blood. All receptors come from a human donor in good health. CDR3s include the opening cysteine and the closing phenylalanine or tryptophan. A D gene is named only where the DNA matches it firmly. Clone sizes are given selectively: once, few, many, or a class where the clone is expanded.

>TRBJ1-2|-|-|TRBV6-1
TGTGCCAGCAGTGACCAGGGAGCGGGAGGCTACACCTTC
CASSDQGAGGYTF
>TRBJ1-5|-|TRBD1|TRBV7-9
TGTGCCAGCAGCGTGACAGGGTCGGGACAGCCCCAGCATTTT
CASSVTGSGQPQHF
>TRBJ1-1|-|-|TRBV29-1
TGCAGCGTTAAAAATTTAGGGAACACTGAAGCTTTCTTT
CSVKNLGNTEAFF
>TRBJ2-1|-|-|TRBV2
TGTGCCAGCAGTGGCGTAGGACGGAGCTCCTACAATGAGCAGTTCTTC
CASSGVGRSSYNEQFF
>TRBJ1-1|once|-|TRBV2
TGTGCCAGCAGTCCTCGAATGAACACTGAAGCTTTCTTT
CASSPRMNTEAFF
>TRBJ2-3|-|TRBD2|TRBV7-3
TGTGCCAGCAGCTTACGGTCGGGACTAGCGGCTAGCACAGATACGCAGTATTTT
CASSLRSGLAASTDTQYF
>TRBJ2-3|-|-|TRBV5-1
TGCGCCAGCAGCTTGGCGCTAGCGCCCACAGATACGCAGTATTTT
CASSLALAPTDTQYF
>TRBJ1-6|once|-|TRBV5-1
TGCGCCAGTGCATTCCTGCCTGGACAGAGCTCCTATAATTCACCCCTCCACTTT
CASAFLPGQSSYNSPLHF
>TRBJ1-6|-|TRBD1|TRBV6-4
TGTGCCAGCAGAGGACAGGGGTATAATTCACCCCTCCACTTT
CASRGQGYNSPLHF
>TRBJ1-4|-|-|TRBV19
TGTGCCAGTAGTAGGCAGACAGCAACTAATGAAAAACTGTTTTTT
CASSRQTATNEKLFF
>TRBJ2-3|-|-|TRBV5-1
TGCGCCAGCAGCTTGGACGTTAGCGGAGCCACAGATACGCAGTATTTT
CASSLDVSGATDTQYF
>TRBJ2-1|-|TRBD2|TRBV2
TGTGCCAGCAGTGAATGGGCTAGCGGGTCGAGCTCCTACAATGAGCAGTTCTTC
CASSEWASGSSSYNEQFF
>TRBJ2-5|-|-|TRBV4-1
TGCGCCAGCAGCCACTCACTAGGCCAAGAGACCCAGTACTTC
CASSHSLGQETQYF
>TRBJ1-1|-|-|TRBV9
TGTACCAGCAGCGTAGGGGGGTCCCCCCAACCTGAAGCTTTCTTT
CTSSVGGSPQPEAFF
>TRBJ1-3|-|-|TRBV10-2
TGCGCCAGCAGTGTTGGGGCTGGAAACACCATATATTTT
CASSVGAGNTIYF
>TRBJ2-5|-|TRBD2|TRBV4-2
TGTGCCAGCAGCCAGCGGGGGGGGGAGACCCAGTACTTC
CASSQRGGETQYF
>TRBJ1-2|-|TRBD1|TRBV7-2
TGTGCCAGCAGCTTAGGGAGCGGGACAGGGACAGTCTACACCTTC
CASSLGSGTGTVYTF
>TRBJ1-3|-|-|TRBV6-1
TGTGCCAGTCTCTCTGGAAACACCATATATTTT
CASLSGNTIYF
>TRBJ2-3|-|-|TRBV7-9
TGTGCCAGCAGCTTTGTGGGTAGGGAGACAGATACGCAGTATTTT
CASSFVGRETDTQYF
>TRBJ2-5|once|-|TRBV10-3
TGTGCCATCAGTGTGGACAGACAAGAGACCCAGTACTTC
CAISVDRQETQYF
>TRBJ2-5|-|-|TRBV7-8
TGTGCCAGCAGCTTGAGCGACCAAGAGACCCAGTACTTC
CASSLSDQETQYF
>TRBJ1-2|-|-|TRBV5-1
TGCGCCAGCAGCTTGGACGAGTGGAGCGGCTACACCTTC
CASSLDEWSGYTF
>TRBJ2-7|-|-|TRBV25-1
TGTGCCAGCAGTGATGTATTAAGCTCCTACGAGCAGTACTTC
CASSDVLSSYEQYF
>TRBJ1-2|-|-|TRBV14
TGTGCCAGCAGCCAAGAGCGGGGAGGCTATGGCTACACCTTC
CASSQERGGYGYTF
>TRBJ1-3|-|-|TRBV5-1
TGCGCCAGCAGCACCGGTGGCGCTGGAAACACCATATATTTT
CASSTGGAGNTIYF
>TRBJ2-1|-|TRBD1|TRBV12-5
TGTGCTAGTGGTTTGGTACAGGGGCGAAGCTCCTACAATGAGCAGTTCTTC
CASGLVQGRSSYNEQFF
>TRBJ1-5|-|TRBD1|TRBV5-6
TGTGCCAGCAGCTTTTCAGGGGGAGGCAATCAGCCCCAGCATTTT
CASSFSGGGNQPQHF
>TRBJ2-7|-|TRBD2|TRBV7-8
TGTGCCAGCAGCGCCACTAGCGGGATCACCTACGAGCAGTACTTC
CASSATSGITYEQYF
>TRBJ2-5|-|-|TRBV5-1
TGCGCCAGCACTCGGTCCCGCAGGGACCAAGAGACCCAGTACTTC
CASTRSRRDQETQYF
>TRBJ1-2|-|-|TRBV5-1
TGCGCCAGCAGCTGGGGGCCAGGGATAGGCTATGGCTACACCTTC
CASSWGPGIGYGYTF
>TRBJ2-1|-|-|TRBV15
TGTGCCACCAGCAGAGATGGTGACGAGCAGTTCTTC
CATSRDGDEQFF
>TRBJ1-1|-|-|TRBV9
TGTGCCAGCAGCGAATCAGGCATGAACACTGAAGCTTTCTTT
CASSESGMNTEAFF
>TRBJ2-7|-|TRBD1|TRBV2
TGTGCCAGCAGTGAGAGGGGACAGGGGGTCCACGAGCAGTACTTC
CASSERGQGVHEQYF
>TRBJ2-1|-|TRBD1|TRBV5-1
TGCGCCAGCAGCCTAGGACAGGAATACAATGAGCAGTTCTTC
CASSLGQEYNEQFF
>TRBJ1-5|-|-|TRBV11-2
TGTGCCAGCAGCCAAGACAGCAATCAGCCCCAGCATTTT
CASSQDSNQPQHF
>TRBJ2-5|-|-|TRBV12-5
TGTGCTAGTGGCAGACCCGGGGGGCCAGAGACCCAGTACTTC
CASGRPGGPETQYF
>TRBJ2-1|-|-|TRBV5-1
TGCGCCAGCCGAACCGGGGGGCCTTCAGCAAATGAGCAGTTCTTC
CASRTGGPSANEQFF
>TRBJ1-6|-|-|TRBV6-4
TGTGCCAGCAGACGACAAGCCTATAATTCACCCCTCCACTTT
CASRRQAYNSPLHF
>TRBJ1-1|-|TRBD1|TRBV10-3
TGTGCCATCAGTGGAACCGGGACAGGGCTCCACACTGAAGCTTTCTTT
CAISGTGTGLHTEAFF
>TRBJ2-7|-|-|TRBV18
TGTGCCAGCTCACCCGAGACAGGATTGTACGAGCAGTACTTC
CASSPETGLYEQYF
>TRBJ2-7|once|-|TRBV25-1
TGTGCCAGCAGTGAATTGGGACCCCGCGAGCAGTACTTC
CASSELGPREQYF
>TRBJ1-1|-|-|TRBV7-9
TGTGCCAGCAGCTTAAGGACGGACCGGAACACTGAAGCTTTCTTT
CASSLRTDRNTEAFF
>TRBJ2-1|-|-|TRBV7-3
TGTGCCAGCAGCCCCAGCGAGGGTTCGAAGTTCTTC
CASSPSEGSKFF
>TRBJ1-5|few|-|TRBV7-2
TGTGCCAGCAGCTTTTTTCAGGGCGGCAATCAGCCCCAGCATTTT
CASSFFQGGNQPQHF
>TRBJ1-5|once|-|TRBV6-5
TGTGCCAGCAGTTATGCAGCGAATAGCAATCAGCCCCAGCATTTT
CASSYAANSNQPQHF
>TRBJ2-5|-|-|TRBV15
TGTGCCACCAGCAGAGAACGGCCGCCGGAGACCCAGTACTTC
CATSRERPPETQYF
>TRBJ2-3|-|TRBD2|TRBV19
TGTGCCAGTAGTATAGATTCAGCGGGAGGGGATACGCAGTATTTT
CASSIDSAGGDTQYF
>TRBJ2-1|-|TRBD2|TRBV5-1
TGCGCCAGCAGCTTGACTAGCGGGAGTAATGAGCAGTTCTTC
CASSLTSGSNEQFF
>TRBJ1-2|-|TRBD1|TRBV18
TGTGCCAGCACTCCCGTACAGGGGTACTATGGCTACACCTTC
CASTPVQGYYGYTF
>TRBJ2-7|-|TRBD1|TRBV5-1
TGCGCCAGCAGCTGGGGACGACAGGGGCCATGGTACGAGCAGTACTTC
CASSWGRQGPWYEQYF
>TRBJ2-3|-|TRBD2|TRBV18
TGTGCCAGCTCACAATTAAGCGGGAGGTCGGATACGCAGTATTTT
CASSQLSGRSDTQYF
>TRBJ1-3|-|-|TRBV6-5
TGTGCCAGCAGTTCCACAGTTTTTTTCTCTGGAAACACCATATATTTT
CASSSTVFFSGNTIYF